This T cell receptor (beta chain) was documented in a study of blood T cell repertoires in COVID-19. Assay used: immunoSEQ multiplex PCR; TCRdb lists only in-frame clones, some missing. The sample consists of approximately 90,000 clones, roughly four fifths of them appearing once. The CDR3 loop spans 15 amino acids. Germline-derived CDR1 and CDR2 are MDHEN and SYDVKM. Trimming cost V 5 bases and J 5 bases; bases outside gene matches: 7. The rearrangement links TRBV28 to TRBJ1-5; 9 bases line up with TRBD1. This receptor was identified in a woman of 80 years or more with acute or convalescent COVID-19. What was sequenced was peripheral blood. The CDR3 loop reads CASSQTGGVHQPQHF. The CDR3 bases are TGTGCCAGCAGTCAAACAGGGGGCGTCCATCAGCCCCAGCATTTT.